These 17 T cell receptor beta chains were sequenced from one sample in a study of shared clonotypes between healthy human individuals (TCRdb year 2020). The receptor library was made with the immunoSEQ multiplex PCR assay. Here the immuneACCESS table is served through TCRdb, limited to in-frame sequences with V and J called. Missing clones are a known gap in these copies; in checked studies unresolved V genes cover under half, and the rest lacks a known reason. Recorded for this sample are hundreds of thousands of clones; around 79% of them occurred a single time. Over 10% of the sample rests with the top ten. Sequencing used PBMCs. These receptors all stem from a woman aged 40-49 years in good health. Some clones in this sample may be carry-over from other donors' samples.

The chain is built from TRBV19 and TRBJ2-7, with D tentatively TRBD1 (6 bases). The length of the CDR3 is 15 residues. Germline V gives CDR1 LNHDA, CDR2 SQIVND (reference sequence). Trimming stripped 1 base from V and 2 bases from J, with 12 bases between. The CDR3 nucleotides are TGTGCCAGTAGTATAGGGGTCCAGGGGACCTACGAGCAGTACTTC. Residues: CASSIGVQGTYEQYF.

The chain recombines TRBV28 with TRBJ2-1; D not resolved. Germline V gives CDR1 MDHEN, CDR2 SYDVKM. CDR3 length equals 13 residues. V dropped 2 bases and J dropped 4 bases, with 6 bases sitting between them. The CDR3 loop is CASSLGQYNEQFF. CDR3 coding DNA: TGTGCCAGCAGTTTAGGGCAGTACAATGAGCAGTTCTTC.

The CDR3 loop is CASSQSPTSNTEAFF. The DNA for the CDR3 is TGCGCCAGCAGCCAATCTCCAACATCGAACACTGAAGCTTTCTTT. This chain joins TRBV4-1 and TRBJ1-1; no clear D. The CDR3 is made up of 15 amino acids. Looked up from germline, CDR1 is MGHRA and CDR2 is YSYEKL. V was pared by 2 bases and J by 1 base, with 11 bases between.

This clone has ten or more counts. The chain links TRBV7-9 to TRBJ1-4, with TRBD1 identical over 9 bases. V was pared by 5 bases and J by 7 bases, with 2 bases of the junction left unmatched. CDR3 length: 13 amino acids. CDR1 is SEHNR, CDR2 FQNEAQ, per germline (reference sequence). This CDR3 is CASSPGQGEKLFF. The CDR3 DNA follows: TGTGCCAGCAGCCCGGGACAGGGTGAAAAACTGTTTTTT.

The CDR3 spells CASSLSGSVREQYF. CDR3 bases: TGTGCCAGCAGCTTATCCGGGAGCGTACGCGAGCAGTACTTC. The rearrangement joins TRBV7-2 to TRBJ2-7, with D perhaps matching TRBD2 (6 bases). Trimming took 2 bases from V and 6 from J, leaving 14 bases between them. Germline lookup yields CDR1 SGHTA and CDR2 FQGNSA. The CDR3 has 14 residues. The full variable domain, with the rest looked up from reference TRBV7-2 and TRBJ2-7, is GAGVSQSPSNKVTEKGKDVELRCDPISGHTALYWYRQSLGQGLEFLIYFQGNSAPDKSGLPSDRFSAERTGGSVSTLTIQRTQQEDSAVYLCASSLSGSVREQYFGPGTRLTVT.

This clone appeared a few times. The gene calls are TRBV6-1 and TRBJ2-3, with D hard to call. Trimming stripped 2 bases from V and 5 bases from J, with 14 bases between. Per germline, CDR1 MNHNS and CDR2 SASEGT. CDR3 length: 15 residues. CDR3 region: CASSESWVLIDTQYF. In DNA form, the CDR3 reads TGTGCCAGCAGTGAATCGTGGGTTTTGATAGATACGCAGTATTTT.

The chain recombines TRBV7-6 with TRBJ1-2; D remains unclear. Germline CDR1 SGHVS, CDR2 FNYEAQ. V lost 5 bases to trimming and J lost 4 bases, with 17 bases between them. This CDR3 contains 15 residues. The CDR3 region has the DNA TGTGCCAGCAGCGACAAATCTCGAAAGACCTATGGCTACACCTTC. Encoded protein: CASSDKSRKTYGYTF.

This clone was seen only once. The CDR3 reads CASSEQATNYGYTF. DNA of the CDR3: TGTGCCAGCAGTGAACAGGCTACTAACTATGGCTACACCTTC. The genes are TRBV6-4 and TRBJ1-2, with TRBD1 as a possible D gene (5 bases). CDR3 size: 14 residues. V was clipped by 3 bases and J by 0 bases, with 8 bases between them. Germline V gene lookup returns CDR1 MRHNA and CDR2 SNTAGT.

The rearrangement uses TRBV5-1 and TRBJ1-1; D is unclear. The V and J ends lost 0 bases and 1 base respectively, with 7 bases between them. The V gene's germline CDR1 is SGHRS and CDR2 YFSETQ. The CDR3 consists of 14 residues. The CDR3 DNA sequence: TGCGCCAGCAGCTTGGGAGGGAAGAACACTGAAGCTTTCTTT. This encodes CASSLGGKNTEAFF.

CDR3 region: CASSEGQGGGTYEQYF. As DNA, the CDR3 is TGTGCCAGCAGTGAGGGACAGGGTGGGGGCACCTACGAGCAGTACTTC. The chain employs TRBV25-1 and TRBJ2-7; 9 bases are a match to TRBD1. CDR3 length: 16 residues. The germline CDR1 and CDR2 sequences are MGHDK and SYGVNS. Trimming at V came to 3 bases and at J to 2 bases, leaving 8 bases not matched to a gene.

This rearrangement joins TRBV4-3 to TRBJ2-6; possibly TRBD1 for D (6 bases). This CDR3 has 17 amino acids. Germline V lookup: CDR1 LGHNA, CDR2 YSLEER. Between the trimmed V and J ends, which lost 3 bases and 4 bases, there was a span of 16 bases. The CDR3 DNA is TGCGCCAGCAGCCAGCAGCATACAGGGAAAGGGGCCAACGTCCTGACTTTC. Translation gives CASSQQHTGKGANVLTF.

This CDR3 reads CASSQAWARLEVRADTQYF. DNA for the CDR3: TGTGCCAGCAGCCAAGCTTGGGCTAGGCTAGAGGTTAGGGCAGATACGCAGTATTTT. This chain links TRBV4-2 with TRBJ2-3; D unresolved. The V end lost 1 base, the J end lost 4 bases, and 24 bases lay between the germline ends. The CDR3 loop spans 19 amino acids. Per germline, CDR1 LGHNA and CDR2 YNFKEQ.

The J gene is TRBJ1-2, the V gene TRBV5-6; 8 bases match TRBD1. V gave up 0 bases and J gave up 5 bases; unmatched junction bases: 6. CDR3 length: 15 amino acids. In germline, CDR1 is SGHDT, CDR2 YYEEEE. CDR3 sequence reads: CASSLVSRGPYGYTF. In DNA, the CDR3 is TGTGCCAGCAGCTTGGTCTCCAGGGGGCCTTATGGCTACACCTTC.

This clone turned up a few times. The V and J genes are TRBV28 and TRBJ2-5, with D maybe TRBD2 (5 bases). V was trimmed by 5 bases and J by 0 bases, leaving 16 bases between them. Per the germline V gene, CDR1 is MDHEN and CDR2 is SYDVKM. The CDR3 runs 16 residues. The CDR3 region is CASSPRTGMYQETQYF. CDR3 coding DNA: TGTGCCAGCAGTCCAAGGACCGGGATGTACCAAGAGACCCAGTACTTC.

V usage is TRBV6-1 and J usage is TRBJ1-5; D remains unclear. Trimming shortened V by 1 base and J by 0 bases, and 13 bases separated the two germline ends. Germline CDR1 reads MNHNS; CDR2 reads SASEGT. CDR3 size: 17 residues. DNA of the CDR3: TGTGCCAGCAGTGAAGGCCCCCGCAGGACTAGCAATCAGCCCCAGCATTTT. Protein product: CASSEGPRRTSNQPQHF.

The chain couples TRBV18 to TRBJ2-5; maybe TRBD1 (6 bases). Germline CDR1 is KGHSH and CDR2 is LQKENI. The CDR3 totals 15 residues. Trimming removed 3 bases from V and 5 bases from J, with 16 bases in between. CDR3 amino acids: CASSPPQGSSETQYF. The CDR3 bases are TGTGCCAGCTCACCGCCCCAGGGGTCTTCTGAGACCCAGTACTTC.

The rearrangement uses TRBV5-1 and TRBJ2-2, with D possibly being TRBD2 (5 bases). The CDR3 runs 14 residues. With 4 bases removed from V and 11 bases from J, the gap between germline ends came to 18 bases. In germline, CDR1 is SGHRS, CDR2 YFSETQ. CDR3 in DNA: TGCGCCAGCAGCCATACGGAGGTGCCGGCTGAGCTGTTTTTT. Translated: CASSHTEVPAELFF.